This TCR beta chain was retrieved from a study of spatial heterogeneity in lung cancer. The CDR3 has 15 residues. CDR1 is MNHNS and CDR2 is SASEGT in the germline V gene. Trimming cost V 6 bases and J 2 bases, with 17 bases left between them. This clonotype has more than one count but fewer than ten. This sample's time point: sample taken at primary tumor resection. Sequencing covered unsorted whole RNA taken from tumor, nontumor lung or frozen PBMC. TCRdb redid the calling of the 5' RACE reads with MiXCR, one entry per CDR3 protein. This table has tens of thousands of distinct CDR3 sequences, just over 3% appearing once.

The sequencing here drew on normal lung tissue next to the tumor, taken at surgery. V usage is TRBV6-1 and J usage is TRBJ2-7, with a possible D match to TRBD2 (5 bases). This receptor was obtained from a male donor with early-stage non-small cell lung cancer. The CDR3 sequence: CASRMTEDPPYEQYF. CDR3 in DNA: TGTGCCAGCAGGATGACGGAGGACCCTCCCTACGAGCAGTACTTC.